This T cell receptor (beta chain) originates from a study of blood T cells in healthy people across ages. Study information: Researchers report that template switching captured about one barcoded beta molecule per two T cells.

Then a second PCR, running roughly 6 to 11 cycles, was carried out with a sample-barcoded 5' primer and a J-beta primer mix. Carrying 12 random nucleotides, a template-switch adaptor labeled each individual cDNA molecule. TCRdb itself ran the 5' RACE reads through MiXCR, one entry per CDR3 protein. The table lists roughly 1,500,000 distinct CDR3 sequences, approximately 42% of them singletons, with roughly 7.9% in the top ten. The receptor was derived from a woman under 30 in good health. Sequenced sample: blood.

Here the CDR3 reads CATGGEGGNTQYF. The DNA of the CDR3 is TGTGCCACCGGGGGAGAGGGGGGCAATACGCAGTATTTT. The rearrangement links TRBV24-1 to TRBJ2-3; D tentatively fits TRBD1 or TRBD2 (6 bases each). Germline CDR1 and CDR2: KGHDR and SFDVKD. Trimming shortened V by 9 bases and J by 7 bases, and 16 bases separated the two germline ends. The CDR3 loop spans 13 amino acids.